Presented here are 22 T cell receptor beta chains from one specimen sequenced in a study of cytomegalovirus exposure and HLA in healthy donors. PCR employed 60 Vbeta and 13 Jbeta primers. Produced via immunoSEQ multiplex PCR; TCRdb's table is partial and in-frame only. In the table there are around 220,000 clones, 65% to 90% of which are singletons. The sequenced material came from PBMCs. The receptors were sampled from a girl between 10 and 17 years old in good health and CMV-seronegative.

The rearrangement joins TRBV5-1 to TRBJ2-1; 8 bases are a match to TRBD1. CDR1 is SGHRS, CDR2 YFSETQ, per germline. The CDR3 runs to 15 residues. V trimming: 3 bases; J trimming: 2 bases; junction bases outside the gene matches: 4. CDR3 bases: TGCGCCAGCAGCTCCGGACAGGGAACCTACAATGAGCAGTTCTTC. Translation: CASSSGQGTYNEQFF.

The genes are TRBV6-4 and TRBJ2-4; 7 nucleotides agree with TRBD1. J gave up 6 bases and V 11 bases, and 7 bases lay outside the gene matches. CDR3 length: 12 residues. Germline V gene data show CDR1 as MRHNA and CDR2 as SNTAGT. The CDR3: CAGVGGRNIQYF. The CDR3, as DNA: TGTGCCGGGGTAGGGGGCAGAAACATTCAGTACTTC.

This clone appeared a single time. CDR3 residues: CASSLTALNTEAFF. The DNA for the CDR3 is TGTGCCAGCAGTTTGACAGCTTTGAACACTGAAGCTTTCTTT. The V call is TRBV28, the J call TRBJ1-1; possible D gene TRBD1, 5 bases. V was trimmed by 3 bases and J by 0 bases, leaving 8 bases between them. Germline V CDR1 and CDR2: MDHEN, SYDVKM. The CDR3 loop spans 14 amino acids.

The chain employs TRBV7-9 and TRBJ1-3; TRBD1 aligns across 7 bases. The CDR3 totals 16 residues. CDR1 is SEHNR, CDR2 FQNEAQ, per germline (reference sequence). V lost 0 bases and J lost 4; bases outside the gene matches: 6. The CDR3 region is CASSLAGGVMGNTIYF. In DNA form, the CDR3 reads TGTGCCAGCAGCTTAGCAGGGGGCGTTATGGGAAACACCATATATTTT.

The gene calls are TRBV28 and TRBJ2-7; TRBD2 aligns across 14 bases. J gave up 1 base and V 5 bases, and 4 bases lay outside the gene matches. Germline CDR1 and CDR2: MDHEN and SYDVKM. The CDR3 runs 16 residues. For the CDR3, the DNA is TGTGCCAGCAGTACCCGGACTAGCGGGAGGTCCTACGAGCAGTACTTC. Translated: CASSTRTSGRSYEQYF.

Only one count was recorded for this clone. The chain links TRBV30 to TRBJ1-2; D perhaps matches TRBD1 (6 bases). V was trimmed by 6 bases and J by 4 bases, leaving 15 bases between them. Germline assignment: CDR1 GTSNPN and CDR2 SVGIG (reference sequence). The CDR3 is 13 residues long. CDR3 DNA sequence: TGTGCCTGCAACAGGGCCTGGGGCTATGGCTACACCTTC. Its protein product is CACNRAWGYGYTF.

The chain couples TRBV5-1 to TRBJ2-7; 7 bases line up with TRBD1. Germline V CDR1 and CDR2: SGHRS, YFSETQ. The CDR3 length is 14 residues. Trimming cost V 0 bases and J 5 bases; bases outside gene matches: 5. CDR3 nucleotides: TGCGCCAGCAGCTTGGGACAGGGAATAGACGAGCAGTACTTC. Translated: CASSLGQGIDEQYF. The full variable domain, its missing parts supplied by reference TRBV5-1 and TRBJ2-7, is KAGVTQTPRYLIKTRGQQVTLSCSPISGHRSVSWYQQTPGQGLQFLFEYFSETQRNKGNFPGRFSGRQFSNSRSEMNVSTLELGDSALYLCASSLGQGIDEQYFGPGTRLTVT.

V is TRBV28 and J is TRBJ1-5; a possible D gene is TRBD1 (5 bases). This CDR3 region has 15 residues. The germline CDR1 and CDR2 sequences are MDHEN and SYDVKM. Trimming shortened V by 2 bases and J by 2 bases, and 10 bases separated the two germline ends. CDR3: CASSLPGLGNQPQHF. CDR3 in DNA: TGTGCCAGCAGTTTACCAGGGCTAGGCAATCAGCCCCAGCATTTT.

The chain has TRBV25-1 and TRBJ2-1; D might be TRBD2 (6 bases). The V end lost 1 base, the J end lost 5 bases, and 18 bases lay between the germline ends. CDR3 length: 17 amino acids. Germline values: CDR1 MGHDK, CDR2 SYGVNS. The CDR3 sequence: CASSELNAGWADNEQFF. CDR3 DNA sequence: TGTGCCAGCAGTGAATTAAATGCGGGGTGGGCCGACAATGAGCAGTTCTTC.

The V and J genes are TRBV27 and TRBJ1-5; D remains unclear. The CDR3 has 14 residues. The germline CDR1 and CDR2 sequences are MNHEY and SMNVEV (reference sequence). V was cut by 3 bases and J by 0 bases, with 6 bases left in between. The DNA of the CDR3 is TGTGCCAGCAGTTTGACATATAGCAATCAGCCCCAGCATTTT. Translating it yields CASSLTYSNQPQHF.

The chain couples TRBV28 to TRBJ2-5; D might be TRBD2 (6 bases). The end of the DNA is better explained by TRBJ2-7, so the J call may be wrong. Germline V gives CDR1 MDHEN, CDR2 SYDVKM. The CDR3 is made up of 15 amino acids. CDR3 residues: CASSPLPGAAYEQYF. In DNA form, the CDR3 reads TGTGCCAGCAGTCCATTGCCGGGAGCTGCGTACGAGCAGTACTTC.

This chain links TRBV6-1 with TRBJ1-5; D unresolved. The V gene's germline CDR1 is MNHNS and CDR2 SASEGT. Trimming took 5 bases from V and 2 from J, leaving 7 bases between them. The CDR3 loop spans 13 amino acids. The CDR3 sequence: CASSITGNQPQHF. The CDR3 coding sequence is TGTGCCAGCAGTATAACAGGCAATCAGCCCCAGCATTTT.

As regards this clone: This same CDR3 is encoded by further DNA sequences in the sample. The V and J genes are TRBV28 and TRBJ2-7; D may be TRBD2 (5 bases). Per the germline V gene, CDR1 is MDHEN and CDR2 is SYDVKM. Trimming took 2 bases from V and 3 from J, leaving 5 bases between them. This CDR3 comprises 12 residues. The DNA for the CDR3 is TGTGCCAGCAGTTTAAGCGGCTACGAGCAGTACTTC. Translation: CASSLSGYEQYF.

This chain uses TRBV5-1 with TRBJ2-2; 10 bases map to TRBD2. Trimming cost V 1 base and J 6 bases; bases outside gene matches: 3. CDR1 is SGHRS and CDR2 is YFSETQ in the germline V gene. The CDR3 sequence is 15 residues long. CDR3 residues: CASSLQRGGPGELFF. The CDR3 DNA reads TGCGCCAGCAGCTTGCAGCGGGGGGGCCCCGGGGAGCTGTTTTTT.

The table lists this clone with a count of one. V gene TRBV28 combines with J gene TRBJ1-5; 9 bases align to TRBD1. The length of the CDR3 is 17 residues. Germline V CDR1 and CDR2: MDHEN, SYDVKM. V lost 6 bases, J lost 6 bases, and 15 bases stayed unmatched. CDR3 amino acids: CASSLIPPGQGIQPQHF. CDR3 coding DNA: TGTGCCAGCAGCCTCATCCCTCCGGGACAGGGTATTCAGCCCCAGCATTTT.

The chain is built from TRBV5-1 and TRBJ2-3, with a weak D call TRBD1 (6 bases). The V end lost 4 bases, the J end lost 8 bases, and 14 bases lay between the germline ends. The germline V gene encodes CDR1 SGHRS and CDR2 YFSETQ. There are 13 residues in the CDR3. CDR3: CASSDRTGTTQYF. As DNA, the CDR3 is TGCGCCAGCAGCGACAGGACCGGGACTACGCAGTATTTT.

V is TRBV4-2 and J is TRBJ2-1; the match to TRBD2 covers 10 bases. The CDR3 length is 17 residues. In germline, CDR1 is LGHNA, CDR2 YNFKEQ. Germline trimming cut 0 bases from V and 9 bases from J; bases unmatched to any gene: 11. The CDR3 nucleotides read TGTGCCAGCAGCCAAGATGAGCGGGAGGGGCCTTGGGGTGAGCAGTTCTTC. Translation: CASSQDEREGPWGEQFF.

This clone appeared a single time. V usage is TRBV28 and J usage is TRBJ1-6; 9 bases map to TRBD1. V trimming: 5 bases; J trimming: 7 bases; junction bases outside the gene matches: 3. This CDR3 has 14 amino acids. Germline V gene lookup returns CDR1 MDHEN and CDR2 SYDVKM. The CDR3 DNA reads TGTGCCAGCAGTCGGACAGGGGCGAATTCACCCCTCCACTTT. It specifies CASSRTGANSPLHF.

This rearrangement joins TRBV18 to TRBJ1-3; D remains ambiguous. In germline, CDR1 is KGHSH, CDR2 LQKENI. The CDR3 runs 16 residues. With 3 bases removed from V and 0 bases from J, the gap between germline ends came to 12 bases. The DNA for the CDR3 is TGTGCCAGCTCACCTCAACCTGCTATCTCTGGAAACACCATATATTTT. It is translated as CASSPQPAISGNTIYF. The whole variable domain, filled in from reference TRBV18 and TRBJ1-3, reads NAGVMQNPRHLVRRRGQEARLRCSPMKGHSHVYWYRQLPEEGLKFMVYLQKENIIDESGMPKERFSAEFPKEGPSILRIQQVVRGDSAAYFCASSPQPAISGNTIYFGEGSWLTVV.

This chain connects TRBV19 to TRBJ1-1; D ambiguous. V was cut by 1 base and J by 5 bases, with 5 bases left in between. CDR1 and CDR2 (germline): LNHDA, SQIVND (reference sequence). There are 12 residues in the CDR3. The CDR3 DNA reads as TGTGCCAGTAGTATAGGTCGGACTGAAGCTTTCTTT. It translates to CASSIGRTEAFF.

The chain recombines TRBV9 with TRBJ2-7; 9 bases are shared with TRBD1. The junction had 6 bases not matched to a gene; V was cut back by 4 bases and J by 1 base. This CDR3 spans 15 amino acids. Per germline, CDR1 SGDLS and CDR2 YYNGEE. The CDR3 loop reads CASSPRGTGSYEQYF. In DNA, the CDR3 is TGTGCCAGCAGCCCCAGGGGGACAGGGTCCTACGAGCAGTACTTC. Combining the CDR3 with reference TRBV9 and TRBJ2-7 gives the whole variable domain DSGVTQTPKHLITATGQRVTLRCSPRSGDLSVYWYQQSLDQGLQFLIQYYNGEERAKGNILERFSAQQFPDLHSELNLSSLELGDSALYFCASSPRGTGSYEQYFGPGTRLTVT.

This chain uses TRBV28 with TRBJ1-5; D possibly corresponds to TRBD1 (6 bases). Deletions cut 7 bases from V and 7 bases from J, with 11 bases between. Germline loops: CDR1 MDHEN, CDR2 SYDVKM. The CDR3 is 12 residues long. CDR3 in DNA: TGTGCCAGCACCCAGGGGCCACAGCCCCAGCATTTT. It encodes CASTQGPQPQHF.